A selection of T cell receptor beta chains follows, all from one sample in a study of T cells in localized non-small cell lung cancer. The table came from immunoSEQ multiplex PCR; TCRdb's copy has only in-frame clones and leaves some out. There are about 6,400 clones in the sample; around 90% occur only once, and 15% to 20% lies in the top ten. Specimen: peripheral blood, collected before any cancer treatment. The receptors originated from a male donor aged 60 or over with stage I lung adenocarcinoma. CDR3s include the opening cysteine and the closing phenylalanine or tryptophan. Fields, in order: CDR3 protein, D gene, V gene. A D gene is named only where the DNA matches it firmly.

cdr3_aa: CASSRWAGSNQPQHF
d_call: .
v_call: TRBV2

cdr3_aa: CASSETGTSTEGYTF
d_call: .
v_call: TRBV10-2

cdr3_aa: CASSIAADGRNYGYTF
d_call: .
v_call: TRBV5-5

cdr3_aa: CASSLAGGEVNTEAFF
d_call: .
v_call: TRBV5-1

cdr3_aa: CAWSGQGTGELFF
d_call: TRBD1
v_call: TRBV30

cdr3_aa: CASSPGTGSGNTIYF
d_call: TRBD1
v_call: TRBV6-5

cdr3_aa: CASRPWTGANYGYTF
d_call: TRBD1
v_call: TRBV2

cdr3_aa: CASSASGASYGYTF
d_call: .
v_call: TRBV2

cdr3_aa: CSVDAGTGVSGRGEQFF
d_call: TRBD1
v_call: TRBV29-1

cdr3_aa: CASSQFQRGVAELFF
d_call: TRBD2
v_call: TRBV7-9

cdr3_aa: CSVEEWSGGGKTQYF
d_call: .
v_call: TRBV29-1

cdr3_aa: CASSLGVRGSNSPLHF
d_call: .
v_call: TRBV11-2

cdr3_aa: CASSRVRDGYTF
d_call: .
v_call: TRBV19

cdr3_aa: CATGAGVNQPQHF
d_call: .
v_call: TRBV10-1

cdr3_aa: CASSWGTSGVYEQYF
d_call: TRBD2
v_call: TRBV27

cdr3_aa: CASSLDPDSGNTIYF
d_call: .
v_call: TRBV7-9

cdr3_aa: CASSLVRGGETQYF
d_call: TRBD2
v_call: TRBV5-1

cdr3_aa: CAWSVLGQGAKGYTF
d_call: TRBD1
v_call: TRBV30

cdr3_aa: CASRLLLGFAQKTIYF
d_call: .
v_call: TRBV12-2

cdr3_aa: CASSLKRSGPSSYEQYF
d_call: .
v_call: TRBV7-2

cdr3_aa: CASPLQGNEKLFF
d_call: .
v_call: TRBV12-2

cdr3_aa: CASSLEGPGTTEAFF
d_call: .
v_call: TRBV5-1

cdr3_aa: CASSHLRDSNTDTQYF
d_call: TRBD1
v_call: TRBV4-1

cdr3_aa: CSVEKDRNYNEQFF
d_call: .
v_call: TRBV29-1

cdr3_aa: CASSLTGTAMMNTEAFF
d_call: TRBD1
v_call: TRBV27

cdr3_aa: CASSFPGGMNTEAFF
d_call: TRBD1
v_call: TRBV7-2

cdr3_aa: CAAAGGHEQYF
d_call: TRBD2
v_call: TRBV25-1

cdr3_aa: CASRMDRWDTGELFF
d_call: TRBD1
v_call: TRBV7-2

cdr3_aa: CAVRDTEGGNTIYF
d_call: .
v_call: TRBV10-2

cdr3_aa: CAWSVGAYGYTF
d_call: .
v_call: TRBV30

cdr3_aa: CASSLDRAPNQPQHF
d_call: .
v_call: TRBV7-2

cdr3_aa: CASRPSGGADTQYF
d_call: TRBD2
v_call: TRBV7-9

cdr3_aa: CASSKVGTDTGENSPLHF
d_call: .
v_call: TRBV21-1

cdr3_aa: CASSPGTGAQPQHF
d_call: TRBD1
v_call: TRBV27

cdr3_aa: CASSLVPTGSGQPQHF
d_call: TRBD1
v_call: TRBV7-4

cdr3_aa: CASSPRGQGARETQYF
d_call: TRBD1
v_call: TRBV5-6

cdr3_aa: CATSASQGAVGEKLFF
d_call: TRBD1
v_call: TRBV15

cdr3_aa: CATSPGTSGRQFF
d_call: TRBD2
v_call: TRBV14

cdr3_aa: CASSLEADTGELFF
d_call: .
v_call: TRBV5-1

cdr3_aa: CASRERATGELFF
d_call: .
v_call: TRBV2

cdr3_aa: CASSAHRGPNTGELFF
d_call: .
v_call: TRBV21-1

cdr3_aa: CASRRSLANTDTQYF
d_call: .
v_call: TRBV6-5

cdr3_aa: CASSGDGDGYTF
d_call: .
v_call: TRBV7-2

cdr3_aa: CASSLTAGGEKLFF
d_call: TRBD1
v_call: TRBV5-1

cdr3_aa: CASSQRTGNGSGYTF
d_call: TRBD1
v_call: TRBV23-1

cdr3_aa: CASSFRALAGGNEQFF
d_call: TRBD2
v_call: TRBV5-8

cdr3_aa: CASSPGPGYTF
d_call: .
v_call: TRBV19

cdr3_aa: CASSPQFGGDTDTQYF
d_call: .
v_call: TRBV18

cdr3_aa: CATSPPRGRGGWGYTF
d_call: .
v_call: TRBV19

cdr3_aa: CASSFSGSSLSNQPQHF
d_call: .
v_call: TRBV7-8

cdr3_aa: CASGLQGTTEAFF
d_call: .
v_call: TRBV12-5

cdr3_aa: CASTRQRSYNSPLHF
d_call: .
v_call: TRBV6-5

cdr3_aa: CASKDTEGSNSPLHF
d_call: .
v_call: TRBV2

cdr3_aa: CASSRQGHQPQHF
d_call: TRBD1
v_call: TRBV4-1

cdr3_aa: CAWTGGQPQHF
d_call: TRBD1
v_call: TRBV30